The 27 T cell receptor beta chains below all came from one sample that was sequenced in a study of Graves' ophthalmopathy and Graves' hyperthyroidism. The sequenced template was RNA, covering the TCR beta CDR3 region. First-round RT-PCR used HTBI primers; second-round multiplex PCR followed. TCRdb reanalysed the multiplex PCR reads using MiXCR and keeps one entry per CDR3 protein. The sample has about 550,000 distinct CDR3 sequences; just under 40% are singletons. The sequencing sample was made of peripheral blood or thyroid tissue (not recorded which). These receptors all come from an adult man with Graves' hyperthyroidism.

Regarding this clonotype: The DNA is omitted, as the CDR3 cannot be located on it reliably, and the CDR3 follows TCRdb's listing. The chain carries TRBV11-2 and TRBJ1-3; the D call TRBD1 from the table was never checked on the DNA. The CDR3 numbers 20 amino acids, ends counted. The germline CDR1 and CDR2 sequences are SGHAT and FQNNGV. CDR3 in amino acids: CASSFYICSAREGAGNTIYF.

This clonotype was seen at least ten times. V gene TRBV5-1 combines with J gene TRBJ1-3, with 9 bases matching TRBD1. CDR1 is SGHRS, CDR2 YFSETQ, per germline. The V segment lost 5 bases and the J segment 4 bases; nucleotides outside the gene matches: 7. This CDR3 comprises 15 residues. As DNA, the CDR3 is TGCGCCAGCAGTTATGAACAGGGGGCCGGAAACACCATATATTTT. This encodes CASSYEQGAGNTIYF.

The chain carries TRBV7-9 and TRBJ1-6; 8 positions agree with TRBD1. The germline V gene encodes CDR1 SEHNR and CDR2 FQNEAQ (reference sequence). The J segment lost 9 bases and the V segment lost 4 bases, leaving 2 bases of the junction unmatched. This CDR3 region has 13 residues. CDR3 bases: TGTGCCAGCAGCTCAGGGGGCAGTTCACCCCTCCACTTT. It translates to CASSSGGSSPLHF.

V usage is TRBV29-1 and J usage is TRBJ2-3; D remains unclear. CDR3 length equals 15 residues. Germline V gene data show CDR1 as SQVTM and CDR2 as ANQGSEA. Between the trimmed V and J ends, which lost 3 bases and 1 base, there was a span of 14 bases. DNA of the CDR3: TGCAGCGTTGAGTGGGGTTTCGGCGGCACAGATACGCAGTATTTT. This translates into CSVEWGFGGTDTQYF.

This clonotype appeared a few times. J is TRBJ1-1 and V is TRBV6-2 or TRBV6-3, with D perhaps TRBD1 (6 bases). V lost 6 bases and J 2 bases, leaving 16 bases between the germline ends. The CDR3 consists of 15 residues. CDR1 and CDR2 from the germline V gene are MNHEY and SVGEGT. CDR3 in DNA: TGTGCCAGCAGGCCGACAGGTCGGGATAACACTGAAGCTTTCTTT. Its protein product is CASRPTGRDNTEAFF.

The sample holds a few counts of this clonotype. V usage is TRBV7-9 and J usage is TRBJ2-3, with TRBD2 matching over 10 bases. After removal of 4 bases from V and 2 bases from J, the junction contained 9 bases not matched to a gene. The CDR3 extends over 17 amino acids. Germline V CDR1 and CDR2: SEHNR, FQNEAQ (reference sequence). This chain's CDR3 is CASSYASGSGTTDTQYF. The CDR3 DNA sequence: TGTGCCAGCAGCTACGCTAGCGGGAGCGGAACCACAGATACGCAGTATTTT.

V gene TRBV29-1 combines with J gene TRBJ2-1; 7 bases are a match to TRBD1. The germline gives CDR1 SQVTM, CDR2 ANQGSEA. The CDR3 runs 13 residues. J was trimmed by 2 bases and V by 7 bases; bases with no gene match: 5. In nucleotides, the CDR3 is TGCAGCGCCATAGACAGGGCCTACAATGAGCAGTTCTTC. This sequence encodes CSAIDRAYNEQFF.

This clonotype appeared once. The genes are TRBV29-1 and TRBJ2-6; TRBD2 is a possible D gene (6 bases). The CDR3 length is 13 residues. Germline CDR1 and CDR2: SQVTM and ANQGSEA. With 7 bases removed from V and 3 bases from J, the gap between germline ends came to 10 bases. This chain's CDR3 is CSASGSGANVLTF. For the CDR3, the DNA is TGCAGCGCCTCCGGGAGTGGGGCCAACGTCCTGACTTTC.

V and J are TRBV7-9 and TRBJ2-7; possibly TRBD2 for D (6 bases). Trimming cost V 0 bases and J 3 bases, with 12 bases left between them. Germline assignment: CDR1 SEHNR and CDR2 FQNEAQ (reference sequence). The CDR3 runs to 15 residues. The CDR3 region is CASSLAGGGIYEQYF. CDR3 bases: TGTGCCAGCAGCTTAGCGGGAGGCGGAATCTACGAGCAGTACTTC.

J is TRBJ1-4 and V is TRBV24-1; 8 nucleotides agree with TRBD1. The CDR3 contains 16 residues. The trim removed 3 bases at V and 6 bases at J, leaving 8 bases unmatched. The V gene's germline CDR1 is KGHDR and CDR2 SFDVKD. CDR3 amino acids: CATSDPRQGSDEKLFF. CDR3 DNA: TGTGCCACCAGTGATCCACGACAGGGGTCCGATGAAAAACTGTTTTTT.

This clonotype came up many times. This chain joins TRBV6-5 and TRBJ2-7; TRBD1 agrees at 8 bases. Germline CDR1 reads MNHEY; CDR2 reads SVGAGI. The CDR3 contains 16 residues. V lost 5 bases and J lost 3; bases outside the gene matches: 12. CDR3 in amino acids: CASSQPRQGKNYEQYF. In DNA, the CDR3 is TGTGCCAGCAGTCAACCTAGACAGGGGAAAAACTACGAGCAGTACTTC.

This clonotype was observed at least ten times. The rearrangement joins TRBV15 to TRBJ1-1; 9 bases line up with TRBD1. Losses at the gene ends were 1 base for V and 1 base for J; bases not matched to a gene: 10. Germline CDR1 is LNHNV and CDR2 is YYDKDF (reference sequence). The CDR3 is 18 residues long. The CDR3 reads CATSRAGFMGQGNTEAFF. The CDR3 DNA reads TGTGCCACCAGCAGAGCAGGTTTTATGGGACAGGGGAACACTGAAGCTTTCTTT.

Points on this clonotype: Its ends do not fully match the called genes, so a read error is possible. The rearrangement joins TRBV5-5 to TRBJ2-7; 12 bases fit TRBD1. Germline-derived CDR1 and CDR2 are SGHKS and YYEKEE (reference sequence). The length of the CDR3 is 14 residues. CDR3 sequence: CVSSLGTGGTEQYF. The CDR3 DNA reads TGTGTCAGCAGCCTTGGGACAGGGGGCACCGAGCAGTACTTC.

The chain uses TRBV9 and TRBJ1-6; 7 nucleotides align to TRBD1. The CDR3 runs 19 residues. Germline-derived CDR1 and CDR2 are SGDLS and YYNGEE. V shed 4 bases and J 1 base; nucleotides not matched to a gene: 14. CDR3 sequence reads: CASSRSRPRGRSYNSPLHF. In DNA form, the CDR3 reads TGTGCCAGCAGCCGGAGCCGGCCAAGGGGGCGATCCTATAATTCACCCCTCCACTTT.

V is TRBV24-1 and J is TRBJ2-7; 12 bases align to TRBD2. The J segment lost 6 bases and the V segment lost 9 bases, leaving 17 bases of the junction unmatched. CDR3 length: 17 residues. Per the germline V gene, CDR1 is KGHDR and CDR2 is SFDVKD. CDR3 nucleotide sequence: TGTGCCACCGGCCGGCTAGCGGGAGGGCCATGGAGGCGCGAGCAGTACTTC. It translates to CATGRLAGGPWRREQYF.

A word on this clonotype: A much larger clonotype is one base distant, so this may be a read error. The chain employs TRBV2 and TRBJ1-2; D call uncertain. Trimming removed 8 bases from V and 0 bases from J, with 13 bases in between. The length of the CDR3 is 14 residues. CDR1 and CDR2 from the germline V gene are SNHLY and FYNNEI. The CDR3 is CASGLAETNYGYTF. The CDR3 DNA sequence: TGTGCCAGCGGCCTAGCAGAGACTAACTATGGCTACACCTTC.

There are many counts of this clonotype. The chain is built from TRBV7-2 and TRBJ2-5, with D possibly matching TRBD1 (6 bases). The CDR3 loop spans 16 amino acids. Germline V lookup: CDR1 SGHTA, CDR2 FQGNSA. V was pared by 2 bases and J by 2 bases, with 15 bases between. Written as DNA, the CDR3 is TGTGCCAGCAGCTTAAACCACCCTAGGGGGCAAGAGACCCAGTACTTC. Translating gives CASSLNHPRGQETQYF.

The table lists this clonotype with many counts. This chain links TRBV27 with TRBJ1-6, with D perhaps TRBD1 (5 bases). CDR3 size: 12 residues. Between the trimmed V and J ends, which lost 6 bases and 8 bases, there was a span of 8 bases. The V gene's germline CDR1 is MNHEY and CDR2 SMNVEV (reference sequence). This CDR3 reads CASRETDSPLHF. CDR3 in DNA: TGTGCCAGCAGGGAGACAGATTCACCCCTCCACTTT.

There are many counts of this clonotype. This chain links TRBV6-5 with TRBJ2-5; D is possibly TRBD2 (5 bases). Germline loops: CDR1 MNHEY, CDR2 SVGAGI. V was pared by 6 bases and J by 4 bases, with 18 bases between. CDR3 size: 15 residues. The CDR3 sequence is CASRKGPLAAETQYF. Here the CDR3 DNA reads TGTGCCAGCAGAAAAGGGCCGCTAGCAGCAGAGACCCAGTACTTC.

This clonotype was seen only a few times. The CDR3 DNA follows: TGTGCCAGTAGTAGAGCGGGAAGGGACACAGATACGCAGTATTTT. Translated: CASSRAGRDTDTQYF. This chain uses TRBV19 with TRBJ2-3, with 7 positions matching TRBD2. The CDR3 loop spans 15 amino acids. Germline lookup yields CDR1 LNHDA and CDR2 SQIVND (reference sequence). V lost 4 bases and J lost 2; bases outside the gene matches: 6.

A few counts support this clonotype. V is TRBV7-3 and J is TRBJ2-3; TRBD1 might be the D (5 bases). Germline loops: CDR1 SGHTA, CDR2 FQGTGA. Trimming stripped 4 bases from V and 4 bases from J, with 6 bases between. The CDR3 sequence is 12 residues long. The CDR3 sequence: CASSSQADTQYF. The CDR3 region has the DNA TGTGCCAGCAGCTCACAGGCAGATACGCAGTATTTT.

The rearrangement joins TRBV7-9 to TRBJ1-2; D is undetermined. The V gene's germline CDR1 is SEHNR and CDR2 FQNEAQ (reference sequence). V lost 7 bases and J lost 4, with 19 bases in between. The CDR3 totals 15 residues. CDR3 bases: TGTGCCAGCACCCTAGGTCGCAATCAGCCCTATGGCTACACCTTC. Translated: CASTLGRNQPYGYTF.

About this clonotype itself: Germline is not matched at one junction end, which may reflect a read error. This chain connects TRBV12-3 or TRBV12-4 to TRBJ2-5; D is unclear. CDR3 length: 11 amino acids. This CDR3 is CASSARLRLFF. The CDR3 DNA reads TGTGCCAGCAGTGCCCGTTTGAGGTTGTTCTTC.

This clonotype has ten or more counts. J is TRBJ1-3 and V is TRBV20-1; D gene ambiguous. The V gene's germline CDR1 is DFQATT and CDR2 SNEGSKA (reference sequence). The germline V and J ends were trimmed by 0 bases and 2 bases, with 8 bases remaining between them. The CDR3 consists of 14 residues. Here the CDR3 reads CSARDGQTGNTIYF. The DNA of the CDR3 is TGCAGTGCTAGAGATGGGCAGACTGGAAACACCATATATTTT.

This chain links TRBV28 with TRBJ2-2; no definite D call. Trimming cost V 6 bases and J 6 bases, with 11 bases left between them. This CDR3 is 13 amino acids long. CDR1 and CDR2 (germline): MDHEN, SYDVKM. CDR3 sequence: CASSATVPGELFF. The CDR3 coding sequence is TGTGCCAGCAGCGCCACAGTCCCCGGGGAGCTGTTTTTT.

This clonotype was observed many times. V usage is TRBV3-1 and J usage is TRBJ1-2; D gene uncertain. Germline CDR1 reads LGHDT; CDR2 reads YNNKEL (reference sequence). The CDR3 length is 11 residues. V dropped 3 bases and J dropped 8 bases, with 7 bases sitting between them. CDR3 DNA sequence: TGTGCCAGCAGCCAGGGCAAAGGCTACACCTTC. Translation: CASSQGKGYTF. The variable domain in full, completed from reference TRBV3-1 and TRBJ1-2, reads DTAVSQTPKYLVTQMGNDKSIKCEQNLGHDTMYWYKQDSKKFLKIMFSYNNKELIINETVPNRFSPKSPDKAHLNLHINSLELGDSAVYFCASSQGKGYTFGSGTRLTVV.

V is TRBV25-1 and J is TRBJ2-6; no clear D gene. V was trimmed by 3 bases and J by 4 bases, leaving 7 bases between them. From germline, CDR1 is MGHDK and CDR2 SYGVNS. This CDR3 spans 14 amino acids. CDR3 loop: CASSDRRGANVLTF. The CDR3 DNA is TGTGCCAGCAGTGATCGACGGGGGGCCAACGTCCTGACTTTC.